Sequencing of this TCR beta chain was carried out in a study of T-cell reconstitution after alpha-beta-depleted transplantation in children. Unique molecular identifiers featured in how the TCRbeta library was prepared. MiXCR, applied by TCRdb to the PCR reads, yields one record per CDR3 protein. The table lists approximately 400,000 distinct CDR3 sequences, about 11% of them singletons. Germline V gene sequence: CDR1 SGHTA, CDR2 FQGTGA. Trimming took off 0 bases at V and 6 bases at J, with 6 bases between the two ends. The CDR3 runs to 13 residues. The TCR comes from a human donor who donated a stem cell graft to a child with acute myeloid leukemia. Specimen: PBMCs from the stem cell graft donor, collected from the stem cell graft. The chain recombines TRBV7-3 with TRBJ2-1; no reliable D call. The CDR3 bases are TGTGCCAGCAGCTTAACACCCGGCAATGAGCAGTTCTTC. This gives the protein CASSLTPGNEQFF.